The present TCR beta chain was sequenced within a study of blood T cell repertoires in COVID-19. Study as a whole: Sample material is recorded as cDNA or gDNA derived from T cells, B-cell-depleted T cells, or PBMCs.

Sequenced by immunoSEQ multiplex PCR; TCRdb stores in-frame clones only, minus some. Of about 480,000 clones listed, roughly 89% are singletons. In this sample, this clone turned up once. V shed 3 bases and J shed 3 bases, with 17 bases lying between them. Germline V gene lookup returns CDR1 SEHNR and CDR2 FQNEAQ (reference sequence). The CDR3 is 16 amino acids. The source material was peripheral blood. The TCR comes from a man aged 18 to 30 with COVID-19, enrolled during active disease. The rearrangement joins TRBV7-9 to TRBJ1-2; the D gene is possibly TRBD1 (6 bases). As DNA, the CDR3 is TGTGCCAGCAGCTTTGGAACAGGGCCCGCCGACTATGGCTACACCTTC. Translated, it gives CASSFGTGPADYGYTF.